This entry lists 16 T cell receptor beta chains sequenced from one sample in a study of radiotherapy plus CTLA-4 blockade in lung cancer. The protocol was immunoSEQ multiplex PCR, while the TCRdb copy is restricted to in-frame clones and leaves out a portion. The data show approximately 34,000 clones, 70% seen once. Sequencing was performed on peripheral blood, taken from a patient treated with radiotherapy plus ipilimumab. The receptor source for this set is a human donor with non-small cell lung cancer who had stable disease on radiotherapy plus ipilimumab.

The rearrangement uses TRBV29-1 and TRBJ2-7, with a tentative D call TRBD1 (10 bases). Per germline, CDR1 SQVTM and CDR2 ANQGSEA. Trimming shortened V by 4 bases and J by 1 base, and 20 bases separated the two germline ends. The CDR3 totals 16 residues. The CDR3 sequence is CSVGDRGLAGSYEQYF. CDR3 coding DNA: TGCAGCGTTGGGGACAGGGGTCTAGCGGGATCCTACGAGCAGTACTTC.

This chain uses TRBV19 with TRBJ1-1; 8 bases are a match to TRBD1. Germline V CDR1 and CDR2: LNHDA, SQIVND (reference sequence). The CDR3 is 13 residues long. Trimming removed 5 bases from V and 5 bases from J; junction bases left unmatched: 4. This CDR3 reads CASSPDRATEAFF. CDR3 nucleotides: TGTGCCAGTAGTCCGGACAGGGCGACTGAAGCTTTCTTT.

The rearrangement uses TRBV27 and TRBJ2-1, with 8 bases lining up with TRBD1. The CDR3 is 14 amino acids. Germline-derived CDR1 and CDR2 are MNHEY and SMNVEV (reference sequence). Trimming at V came to 7 bases and at J to 7 bases, leaving 9 bases not matched to a gene. The DNA of the CDR3 is TGTGCCAGCACCACCAGGACAGGGCGAAATGAGCAGTTCTTC. Translating it yields CASTTRTGRNEQFF.

The V gene is TRBV12-2, the J gene TRBJ1-1; the D call in the table, TRBD1, was not verified against the DNA. TRBV12-2 is marked as a pseudogene. This CDR3 region has 15 residues. CDR3 amino acids: CASRLGGQGASEAFF. CDR3 DNA: TGTGCAAGTCGCTTAGGAGGACAGGGGGCAAGTGAAGCTTTCTTT.

V usage is TRBV7-9 and J usage is TRBJ1-1; 9 nucleotides line up with TRBD1. V lost 8 bases to trimming and J lost 1 base; unmatched junction nucleotides: 8. Per germline, CDR1 SEHNR and CDR2 FQNEAQ (reference sequence). CDR3 size: 15 residues. The CDR3 loop is CASGRDRVGNTEAFF. Here the CDR3 DNA reads TGTGCCAGCGGGCGGGACAGGGTCGGGAACACTGAAGCTTTCTTT.

This chain uses TRBV6-1 with TRBJ2-6; 9 nucleotides line up with TRBD1. The CDR3 covers 18 residues. Germline values: CDR1 MNHNS, CDR2 SASEGT. With V trimmed by 3 bases and J by 0 bases, 6 bases remained unmatched. The CDR3: CASSETGGVFSGANVLTF. The CDR3 DNA reads as TGTGCCAGCAGTGAGACAGGGGGTGTTTTCTCTGGGGCCAACGTCCTGACTTTC.

This CDR3 is CTRGTSGRTGETQYF. As DNA, the CDR3 is TGCACCAGAGGGACTAGCGGGAGGACTGGGGAGACCCAGTACTTC. This rearrangement joins TRBV1 to TRBJ2-5; TRBD2 is the table's D call, not checked against the DNA. TRBV1 is a listed pseudogene. This CDR3 comprises 15 residues.

The chain is built from TRBV27 and TRBJ1-5; maybe TRBD1 (6 bases). This CDR3 region has 16 residues. V was shortened by 6 bases and J by 2 bases, with 17 bases between the two germline ends. Germline-derived CDR1 and CDR2 are MNHEY and SMNVEV (reference sequence). CDR3 region: CASSPRGGMGNQPQHF. CDR3 nucleotides: TGTGCCAGCAGCCCTAGGGGGGGCATGGGCAATCAGCCCCAGCATTTT.

The gene calls are TRBV4-3 and TRBJ2-7; 10 bases line up with TRBD2. The CDR3 is 16 amino acids. Germline V gene sequence: CDR1 LGHNA, CDR2 YSLEER. V shed 0 bases, J shed 6 bases, and the junction held 8 bases outside the gene matches. CDR3 in amino acids: CASSQDGGAGGTEQYF. CDR3 coding DNA: TGCGCCAGCAGCCAAGATGGTGGAGCGGGGGGGACCGAGCAGTACTTC.

The chain combines TRBV4-1 with TRBJ2-5, with a possible D match to TRBD2 (6 bases). The CDR3 length is 16 residues. The V gene's germline CDR1 is MGHRA and CDR2 YSYEKL. Trimming left V 3 bases short and J 4 bases short, with 18 bases between. The DNA of the CDR3 is TGCGCCAGCAGCCAGACCCCCCTGCGGGACGGAGAGACCCAGTACTTC. Translating it yields CASSQTPLRDGETQYF.

The chain couples TRBV28 to TRBJ1-5; D is unresolved. This CDR3 comprises 16 residues. The germline V gene has CDR1 MDHEN and CDR2 SYDVKM. Trimming left V 2 bases short and J 4 bases short, with 15 bases between. The CDR3 reads CASSLRGSLRNQPQHF. The CDR3 DNA sequence: TGTGCCAGCAGTTTACGCGGGTCTCTACGTAATCAGCCCCAGCATTTT.

The chain has TRBV5-5 and TRBJ1-1; D gene uncertain. V lost 4 bases and J lost 0, with 4 bases in between. The CDR3 has 12 residues. Germline V gene data show CDR1 as SGHKS and CDR2 as YYEKEE (reference sequence). CDR3 protein: CASSRVNTEAFF. Here the CDR3 DNA reads TGTGCCAGCAGCCGGGTGAACACTGAAGCTTTCTTT. Based on the CDR3 plus reference TRBV5-5 and TRBJ1-1, the full variable domain is DAGVTQSPTHLIKTRGQQVTLRCSPISGHKSVSWYQQVLGQGPQFIFQYYEKEERGRGNFPDRFSARQFPNYSSELNVNALLLGDSALYLCASSRVNTEAFFGQGTRLTVV.

A single count supports this clone. The V call is TRBV25-1, the J call TRBJ2-1; D possibly corresponds to TRBD1 (6 bases). V was pared by 7 bases and J by 4 bases, with 11 bases between. The CDR3 contains 13 residues. Germline V lookup: CDR1 MGHDK, CDR2 SYGVNS. The CDR3 DNA reads TGTGCCAGCACCCTTACAGGGTACAATGAGCAGTTCTTC. Translated, it gives CASTLTGYNEQFF.

The chain joins TRBV4-1 to TRBJ2-2; 13 bases map to TRBD2. The CDR3 runs 22 residues. The V gene end was trimmed by 2 bases and the J gene end by 3 bases; junction bases not matched to a gene: 18. Germline CDR1 MGHRA, CDR2 YSYEKL. The CDR3 loop is CASSQYRTWTSGSVWYTGELFF. CDR3 nucleotides: TGCGCCAGCAGCCAATACAGGACATGGACTAGCGGGAGCGTCTGGTACACCGGGGAGCTGTTTTTT.

This chain connects TRBV5-6 to TRBJ2-1, with 8 bases aligning to TRBD2. Germline trimming cut 0 bases from V and 8 bases from J; bases unmatched to any gene: 10. Germline CDR1 SGHDT, CDR2 YYEEEE. This CDR3 region has 16 residues. CDR3 region: CASSLVVSGKGDEQFF. The DNA of the CDR3 is TGTGCCAGCAGCTTGGTAGTTAGCGGGAAAGGCGATGAGCAGTTCTTC.

The chain recombines TRBV7-3 with TRBJ2-1, with D hard to call. The germline V and J ends were trimmed by 2 bases and 9 bases, with 14 bases remaining between them. This CDR3 has 14 residues. Germline V gene lookup returns CDR1 SGHTA and CDR2 FQGTGA. The CDR3: CASSLAKQMIEQFF. The DNA of the CDR3 is TGTGCCAGCAGCTTAGCGAAACAGATGATTGAGCAGTTCTTC. Full variable domain (outside the CDR3, taken from reference TRBV7-3 and TRBJ2-1): GAGVSQTPSNKVTEKGKYVELRCDPISGHTALYWYRQSLGQGPEFLIYFQGTGAADDSGLPNDRFFAVRPEGSVSTLKIQRTERGDSAVYLCASSLAKQMIEQFFGPGTRLTVL.